This is a list of T cell receptor beta chains from one sample in a study of shared clonotypes between healthy human individuals. The data were produced by immunoSEQ multiplex PCR, yet TCRdb's version contains in-frame clones alone and is incomplete. This table has roughly 1 million clones, around 78% appearing once. Material: memory CD4+ T cells from PBMCs. The source is a man in his late teens or twenties in good health. Some clones in this sample may be carry-over from other donors' samples. CDR3s include the opening cysteine and the closing phenylalanine or tryptophan. The D gene is left open where the match is weak. Not all rows give a size; the values are once, few, many and, for expanded clones, a class.

d_call: TRBD1
clone_size: .
j_call: TRBJ1-5
v_call: TRBV6-4
cdr3_aa: CASRTRDRGVIYSNQPQHF
cdr3_nt: TGTGCCAGCAGGACAAGGGACAGGGGGGTTATCTATAGCAATCAGCCCCAGCATTTT

d_call: .
clone_size: .
j_call: TRBJ2-7
v_call: TRBV6-6
cdr3_aa: CASRPEDSSYEQYF
cdr3_nt: TGTGCCAGCAGGCCCGAGGACAGCTCCTACGAGCAGTACTTC

d_call: .
clone_size: .
j_call: TRBJ2-7
v_call: TRBV2
cdr3_aa: CASSSSGGRHEQYF
cdr3_nt: TGTGCCAGCAGCTCAAGTGGGGGGCGGCACGAGCAGTACTTC

d_call: TRBD2
clone_size: .
j_call: TRBJ2-1
v_call: TRBV5-4
cdr3_aa: CASSSGTAGVTEQFF
cdr3_nt: TGTGCCAGCAGCTCAGGGACTGCGGGAGTCACTGAGCAGTTCTTC

d_call: TRBD1
clone_size: .
j_call: TRBJ1-1
v_call: TRBV12-5
cdr3_aa: CASGRSGGTEAFF
cdr3_nt: TGTGCTAGTGGGCGGTCAGGGGGGACTGAAGCTTTCTTT

d_call: TRBD2
clone_size: few
j_call: TRBJ2-1
v_call: TRBV4-2
cdr3_aa: CASSQPLAGHEQFF
cdr3_nt: TGTGCCAGCAGCCAACCGCTAGCGGGCCATGAGCAGTTCTTC

d_call: TRBD1
clone_size: .
j_call: TRBJ1-1
v_call: TRBV7-9
cdr3_aa: CATGGMNTEAFF
cdr3_nt: TGTGCCACAGGGGGTATGAACACTGAAGCTTTCTTT

d_call: .
clone_size: .
j_call: TRBJ1-1
v_call: TRBV30
cdr3_aa: CAWSVGQWDTEAFF
cdr3_nt: TGTGCCTGGAGTGTAGGGCAGTGGGACACTGAAGCTTTCTTT

d_call: TRBD1
clone_size: .
j_call: TRBJ2-3
v_call: TRBV4-3
cdr3_aa: CASSQERGRTDTQYF
cdr3_nt: TGCGCCAGCAGCCAAGAGAGGGGGCGCACAGATACGCAGTATTTT

d_call: .
clone_size: .
j_call: TRBJ1-1
v_call: TRBV5-1
cdr3_aa: CASSLGFQGSEAFF
cdr3_nt: TGCGCCAGCAGCTTGGGGTTCCAGGGGTCTGAAGCTTTCTTT

d_call: TRBD1
clone_size: .
j_call: TRBJ2-2
v_call: TRBV6-5
cdr3_aa: CASRRDRFTGELFF
cdr3_nt: TGTGCCAGCCGCCGGGACAGATTCACCGGGGAGCTGTTTTTT

d_call: TRBD1
clone_size: .
j_call: TRBJ1-2
v_call: TRBV11-1
cdr3_aa: CASSDWDRNYGYTF
cdr3_nt: TGTGCCAGCAGCGATTGGGACAGAAACTATGGCTACACCTTC

d_call: .
clone_size: .
j_call: TRBJ2-5
v_call: TRBV20-1
cdr3_aa: CSVGRETQYF
cdr3_nt: TGCAGTGTAGGAAGGGAGACCCAGTACTTC

d_call: .
clone_size: .
j_call: TRBJ2-1
v_call: TRBV5-1
cdr3_aa: CASSLAPNSYNEQFF
cdr3_nt: TGCGCCAGCAGCTTGGCGCCAAATTCCTACAATGAGCAGTTCTTC

d_call: .
clone_size: .
j_call: TRBJ2-3
v_call: TRBV28
cdr3_aa: CASSTTRGGDTQYF
cdr3_nt: TGTGCCAGCAGCACAACTAGGGGAGGAGATACGCAGTATTTT

d_call: .
clone_size: few
j_call: TRBJ1-1
v_call: TRBV11-2
cdr3_aa: CASSLTTNTEAFF
cdr3_nt: TGTGCCAGCAGCTTAACCACGAACACTGAAGCTTTCTTT

d_call: TRBD1
clone_size: many
j_call: TRBJ1-1
v_call: TRBV19
cdr3_aa: CASLTRTGSDMNTEAFF
cdr3_nt: TGTGCCAGCTTGACACGGACAGGGTCCGACATGAACACTGAAGCTTTCTTT

d_call: TRBD2
clone_size: .
j_call: TRBJ2-2
v_call: TRBV11-3
cdr3_aa: CASSAGTSGTGELFF
cdr3_nt: TGTGCCAGCAGCGCGGGGACTAGCGGGACCGGGGAGCTGTTTTTT

d_call: TRBD1
clone_size: .
j_call: TRBJ2-5
v_call: TRBV7-8
cdr3_aa: CASSLRTGGLETQYF
cdr3_nt: TGTGCCAGCAGCTTACGGACAGGGGGCCTAGAGACCCAGTACTTC

d_call: TRBD2
clone_size: .
j_call: TRBJ2-7
v_call: TRBV7-3
cdr3_aa: CASSLYGTKTNEQYF
cdr3_nt: TGTGCCAGCAGCTTATACGGGACTAAAACCAACGAGCAGTACTTC

d_call: .
clone_size: .
j_call: TRBJ1-3
v_call: TRBV11-1
cdr3_aa: CASSFWQGNTIYF
cdr3_nt: TGTGCCAGCAGCTTTTGGCAGGGAAACACCATATATTTT

d_call: .
clone_size: .
j_call: TRBJ1-4
v_call: TRBV9
cdr3_aa: CASSVANDREKLFF
cdr3_nt: TGTGCCAGCAGCGTAGCTAATGACCGGGAAAAACTGTTTTTT

d_call: TRBD2
clone_size: .
j_call: TRBJ2-2
v_call: TRBV7-9
cdr3_aa: CAGAGRTSGTGELFF
cdr3_nt: TGTGCCGGGGCGGGGCGGACTAGCGGCACCGGGGAGCTGTTTTTT

d_call: .
clone_size: .
j_call: TRBJ2-5
v_call: TRBV5-1
cdr3_aa: CASSLSADSQETQYF
cdr3_nt: TGCGCCAGCAGCTTGTCTGCAGATTCCCAAGAGACCCAGTACTTC

d_call: .
clone_size: .
j_call: TRBJ2-6
v_call: TRBV28
cdr3_aa: CASSEVTQSRANVLTF
cdr3_nt: TGTGCCAGCAGTGAGGTGACACAAAGTCGGGCCAACGTCCTGACTTTC

d_call: .
clone_size: .
j_call: TRBJ2-1
v_call: TRBV5-1
cdr3_aa: CASFSPPGSYNEQFF
cdr3_nt: TGCGCCAGCTTCTCCCCGCCCGGCTCCTACAATGAGCAGTTCTTC

d_call: .
clone_size: few
j_call: TRBJ1-3
v_call: TRBV7-3
cdr3_aa: CASSMVVSLWKHHMRGGNTIYF
cdr3_nt: TGTGCCAGCAGCATGGTTGTGTCGCTCTGGAAACACCATATGAGGGGTGGAAACACCATATATTTT

d_call: .
clone_size: .
j_call: TRBJ1-2
v_call: TRBV9
cdr3_aa: CASSATGGGYTF
cdr3_nt: TGTGCCAGCAGCGCTACCGGGGGCGGCTACACCTTC

d_call: TRBD1
clone_size: .
j_call: TRBJ1-2
v_call: TRBV7-8
cdr3_aa: CASSLDRWYGYTF
cdr3_nt: TGTGCCAGCAGCTTGGACAGGTGGTATGGCTACACCTTC

d_call: .
clone_size: .
j_call: TRBJ1-1
v_call: TRBV2
cdr3_aa: CASSEGKYTEAFF
cdr3_nt: TGTGCCAGCAGTGAAGGAAAGTACACTGAAGCTTTCTTT

d_call: TRBD1
clone_size: few
j_call: TRBJ1-1
v_call: TRBV2
cdr3_aa: CASSGTGIEAFF
cdr3_nt: TGTGCCAGCAGTGGGACAGGGATTGAAGCTTTCTTT

d_call: .
clone_size: .
j_call: TRBJ2-1
v_call: TRBV7-3
cdr3_aa: CASSLQGPNLFGHEQFF
cdr3_nt: TGTGCCAGCAGCTTACAGGGGCCCAACCTCTTCGGCCATGAGCAGTTCTTC

d_call: .
clone_size: once
j_call: TRBJ2-3
v_call: TRBV7-2
cdr3_aa: CASSSQGPDTQYF
cdr3_nt: TGTGCCAGCAGCTCCCAGGGGCCAGATACGCAGTATTTT

d_call: .
clone_size: .
j_call: TRBJ2-5
v_call: TRBV4-2
cdr3_aa: CASSQVGGQETQYF
cdr3_nt: TGTGCCAGCAGCCAAGTCGGGGGCCAAGAGACCCAGTACTTC

d_call: .
clone_size: .
j_call: TRBJ1-1
v_call: TRBV20-1
cdr3_aa: CSARENTEAFF
cdr3_nt: TGCAGTGCTAGAGAAAACACTGAAGCTTTCTTT

d_call: .
clone_size: .
j_call: TRBJ2-5
v_call: TRBV7-2
cdr3_aa: CASSLGGQFGTQYF
cdr3_nt: TGTGCCAGCAGCTTAGGCGGGCAGTTTGGGACCCAGTACTTC

d_call: .
clone_size: once
j_call: TRBJ1-3
v_call: TRBV7-3
cdr3_aa: CASSTNPGNTIYF
cdr3_nt: TGTGCCAGCAGCACTAACCCTGGAAACACCATATATTTT

d_call: .
clone_size: .
j_call: TRBJ2-6
v_call: TRBV5-1
cdr3_aa: CASSPGVSGANVLTF
cdr3_nt: TGCGCCAGCAGCCCAGGGGTTTCTGGGGCCAACGTCCTGACTTTC

d_call: TRBD2
clone_size: .
j_call: TRBJ2-1
v_call: TRBV7-3
cdr3_aa: CASSNASGRRYNEQFF
cdr3_nt: TGTGCCAGCAGCAACGCTAGCGGGAGGAGATACAATGAGCAGTTCTTC

d_call: TRBD1
clone_size: .
j_call: TRBJ2-2
v_call: TRBV18
cdr3_aa: CASSPQGAMVTGELFF
cdr3_nt: TGTGCCAGCTCACCTCAGGGGGCGATGGTCACCGGGGAGCTGTTTTTT

d_call: TRBD1
clone_size: .
j_call: TRBJ2-5
v_call: TRBV5-1
cdr3_aa: CASSLGQGGGETQYF
cdr3_nt: TGCGCCAGCAGCTTGGGACAGGGGGGAGGAGAGACCCAGTACTTC

d_call: .
clone_size: .
j_call: TRBJ2-3
v_call: TRBV28
cdr3_aa: CASSSDRAGDTQYF
cdr3_nt: TGTGCCAGCAGTTCCGACCGGGCGGGAGATACGCAGTATTTT

d_call: TRBD1
clone_size: .
j_call: TRBJ1-2
v_call: TRBV19
cdr3_aa: CAPRGVANYGYTF
cdr3_nt: TGTGCCCCCAGGGGGGTGGCTAACTATGGCTACACCTTC

d_call: TRBD2
clone_size: few
j_call: TRBJ2-1
v_call: TRBV5-6
cdr3_aa: CASSRQGTSGSKFF
cdr3_nt: TGTGCCAGCAGCCGCCAGGGGACTAGCGGGAGTAAGTTCTTC

d_call: .
clone_size: once
j_call: TRBJ2-1
v_call: TRBV5-1
cdr3_aa: CASSLLDFSYNEQFF
cdr3_nt: TGCGCCAGCAGCTTGTTGGATTTCTCCTACAATGAGCAGTTCTTC

d_call: .
clone_size: once
j_call: TRBJ2-2
v_call: TRBV7-3
cdr3_aa: CASSLMSSQTSGELFF
cdr3_nt: TGTGCCAGCAGCTTAATGAGTAGCCAGACGTCCGGGGAGCTGTTTTTT

d_call: TRBD2
clone_size: .
j_call: TRBJ2-3
v_call: TRBV11-2
cdr3_aa: CASSFWSSGQDASTDTQYF
cdr3_nt: TGTGCCAGCAGCTTCTGGTCTAGCGGGCAGGACGCTAGCACAGATACGCAGTATTTT

d_call: .
clone_size: few
j_call: TRBJ1-4
v_call: TRBV27
cdr3_aa: CASSQTGYDEKLFF
cdr3_nt: TGTGCCAGCAGTCAAACAGGGTATGACGAAAAACTGTTTTTT

d_call: TRBD1
clone_size: .
j_call: TRBJ1-1
v_call: TRBV28
cdr3_aa: CASSLGTGAGSSTEAFF
cdr3_nt: TGTGCCAGCAGTTTAGGAACAGGGGCGGGTTCTTCCACTGAAGCTTTCTTT

d_call: .
clone_size: .
j_call: TRBJ2-2
v_call: TRBV28
cdr3_aa: CASSLRVGELFF
cdr3_nt: TGTGCCAGCAGCCTACGGGTCGGGGAGCTGTTTTTT

d_call: .
clone_size: .
j_call: TRBJ2-1
v_call: TRBV27
cdr3_aa: CVSSFDRPSYNEQFF
cdr3_nt: TGTGTCAGCAGTTTTGACAGGCCCTCCTACAATGAGCAGTTCTTC

d_call: .
clone_size: many
j_call: TRBJ1-6
v_call: TRBV6-1
cdr3_aa: CASSEAGGGKSPLHF
cdr3_nt: TGTGCCAGCAGTGAAGCAGGAGGGGGTAAATCACCCCTCCACTTT

d_call: .
clone_size: .
j_call: TRBJ2-7
v_call: TRBV7-2
cdr3_aa: CASSLGGMAYEQYF
cdr3_nt: TGTGCCAGCAGCTTAGGCGGAATGGCCTACGAGCAGTACTTC

d_call: TRBD2
clone_size: .
j_call: TRBJ2-1
v_call: TRBV27
cdr3_aa: CASSPSGFYNEQFF
cdr3_nt: TGTGCCAGCAGCCCTAGCGGGTTCTACAATGAGCAGTTCTTC